This section outlines one T cell receptor (beta chain) sequence together with its context. Trimming cost V 5 bases and J 5 bases; bases outside gene matches: 4. The CDR3 extends over 15 amino acids. Germline-derived CDR1 and CDR2 are SGHTA and FQGNSA. Using immunoSEQ multiplex PCR, the repertoire was profiled, and TCRdb retains in-frame clones only, with some absent. The sample lists about 100,000 clones, nearly 95% seen once, with about 11% in the top ten. These data originate in a study of siplizumab effects on memory and regulatory T cells. Sequenced input: non-Treg CD4+ T cells sorted from blood. The J gene is TRBJ1-6, the V gene TRBV7-2, with 9 bases aligning to TRBD1. This receptor was taken from a human donor in good health. This chain's CDR3 is CASSPGTGHNSPLHF. CDR3 DNA sequence: TGTGCCAGCAGCCCAGGGACAGGGCATAATTCACCCCTCCACTTT.